The rows below give T cell receptor beta chains drawn from one sample of a study of blood T cell repertoires in COVID-19. Generated by immunoSEQ multiplex PCR, the TCRdb table keeps only in-frame clones and is missing some. The table includes some 140,000 clones, around three quarters detected once. What was sequenced was peripheral blood. All receptors derive from a man between 60 and 75 years old with acute or convalescent COVID-19. The CDR3 runs from the conserved cysteine through the conserved F or W. A D gene is named only where the DNA matches it firmly. The size of a clone is reported for some rows only, either as once, few or many, or as a class for expanded clones.

CDR3: CASSVAAGENSPLHF
DNA: TGTGCCAGCAGCGTAGCGGCAGGGGAGAATTCACCCCTCCACTTT
V: TRBV9
J: TRBJ1-6
size: -
D: -

CDR3: CASSYSGLAGPGETQYF
DNA: TGTGCCAGCAGTTACTCCGGACTAGCGGGACCGGGGGAGACCCAGTACTTC
V: TRBV6-2/TRBV6-3
J: TRBJ2-5
size: -
D: TRBD2

CDR3: CASSPASSGRNTGELFF
DNA: TGTGCCAGCTCACCGGCCTCAAGCGGGAGGAATACCGGGGAGCTGTTTTTT
V: TRBV18
J: TRBJ2-2
size: -
D: TRBD2

CDR3: CAISERETTGGAVSYYNEQFF
DNA: TGTGCCATCAGTGAGCGTGAAACAACAGGGGGTGCAGTTTCTTACTACAATGAGCAGTTCTTC
V: TRBV10-3
J: TRBJ2-1
size: once
D: TRBD1

CDR3: CASSPGQGGEAFF
DNA: TGTGCCAGCAGCCCTGGACAGGGGGGTGAAGCTTTCTTT
V: TRBV11-2
J: TRBJ1-1
size: once
D: TRBD1

CDR3: CASSSRPGDTQYF
DNA: TGTGCCAGCAGCTCCCGCCCCGGAGATACGCAGTATTTT
V: TRBV7-2
J: TRBJ2-3
size: -
D: -

CDR3: CASSVTSEQAYEQYF
DNA: TGTGCCAGCAGCGTGACTTCCGAACAGGCATACGAGCAGTACTTC
V: TRBV9
J: TRBJ2-7
size: -
D: -

CDR3: CAWSGTGENYGYTF
DNA: TGTGCCTGGAGTGGGACAGGGGAAAACTATGGCTACACCTTC
V: TRBV30
J: TRBJ1-2
size: once
D: TRBD1

CDR3: CASRDPDRSQPQHF
DNA: TGTGCCAGCAGAGATCCCGACAGGTCTCAGCCCCAGCATTTT
V: TRBV6-6
J: TRBJ1-5
size: few
D: -

CDR3: CASSLGQLFMNTEAFF
DNA: TGTGCCAGCTCACTAGGACAGCTTTTCATGAACACTGAAGCTTTCTTT
V: TRBV18
J: TRBJ1-1
size: -
D: -

CDR3: CASSSGLPGTNEKLFF
DNA: TGTGCCAGCAGCTCAGGCCTTCCAGGGACTAATGAAAAACTGTTTTTT
V: TRBV7-6
J: TRBJ1-4
size: -
D: -

CDR3: CASSGVSSGSHETQYF
DNA: TGTGCCAGCAGCGGGGTGTCTAGCGGGAGTCACGAGACCCAGTACTTC
V: TRBV9
J: TRBJ2-5
size: -
D: TRBD2

CDR3: CASLAGVSNEQFF
DNA: TGTGCCAGCCTGGCGGGAGTTAGCAATGAGCAGTTCTTC
V: TRBV28
J: TRBJ2-1
size: -
D: TRBD2

CDR3: CASRAGQDRGEKLFF
DNA: TGTGCCAGCCGAGCGGGACAGGATCGCGGTGAAAAACTGTTTTTT
V: TRBV2
J: TRBJ1-4
size: -
D: TRBD1

CDR3: CASSPQGYEQYF
DNA: TGTGCCAGCAGTCCCCAGGGGTACGAGCAGTACTTC
V: TRBV6-2/TRBV6-3
J: TRBJ2-7
size: -
D: -

CDR3: CASRQAEFEKLFF
DNA: TGTGCCAGCAGACAGGCGGAATTTGAAAAACTGTTTTTT
V: TRBV25-1
J: TRBJ1-4
size: once
D: -

CDR3: CASSGGGNWGDGYTF
DNA: TGTGCCAGCAGCGGAGGAGGGAATTGGGGCGATGGCTACACCTTC
V: TRBV9
J: TRBJ1-2
size: few
D: -

CDR3: CATSRELAGTYEQYF
DNA: TGTGCCACCAGCAGAGAACTAGCGGGCACCTACGAGCAGTACTTC
V: TRBV15
J: TRBJ2-7
size: -
D: TRBD2

CDR3: CATSDATLAGYYNEQFF
DNA: TGTGCCACCAGTGATGCCACACTAGCGGGATATTACAATGAGCAGTTCTTC
V: TRBV24-1
J: TRBJ2-1
size: -
D: TRBD2

CDR3: CASSPPTTPLSNEQYF
DNA: TGTGCCAGCTCACCACCGACTACGCCCTTGTCAAACGAGCAGTACTTC
V: TRBV18
J: TRBJ2-7
size: -
D: -

CDR3: CASSSYSRLAKNIQYF
DNA: TGTGCCAGCAGTTCGTACAGTCGGTTAGCCAAAAACATTCAGTACTTC
V: TRBV27
J: TRBJ2-4
size: -
D: -

CDR3: CASSSGLAGGLGEQFF
DNA: TGTGCCAGCAGCTCAGGACTAGCGGGAGGCCTCGGCGAGCAGTTCTTC
V: TRBV11-2
J: TRBJ2-1
size: -
D: TRBD2

CDR3: CASSPRGQGITEAFF
DNA: TGTGCCAGCAGTCCCCGAGGACAGGGGATTACTGAAGCTTTCTTT
V: TRBV6-2/TRBV6-3
J: TRBJ1-1
size: few
D: TRBD1

CDR3: CASRWGQSYTGELFF
DNA: TGTGCCAGCAGATGGGGACAGAGCTACACCGGGGAGCTGTTTTTT
V: TRBV27
J: TRBJ2-2
size: -
D: TRBD1

CDR3: CASSFGTGGNQPQHF
DNA: TGTGCCAGCAGTTTTGGGACAGGGGGAAATCAGCCCCAGCATTTT
V: TRBV27
J: TRBJ1-5
size: -
D: TRBD1

CDR3: CASQLETGTGTEAFF
DNA: TGTGCCAGCCAACTCGAGACAGGGACGGGCACTGAAGCTTTCTTT
V: TRBV2
J: TRBJ1-1
size: few
D: TRBD1

CDR3: CASSIGSSGSYEQFF
DNA: TGTGCCAGTAGTATAGGGAGTAGCGGGTCATATGAGCAGTTCTTC
V: TRBV19
J: TRBJ2-1
size: -
D: TRBD2

CDR3: CASSPRDRDPSEQYF
DNA: TGTGCCAGCAGCCCCCGGGACAGGGACCCGTCCGAGCAGTACTTC
V: TRBV7-6
J: TRBJ2-7
size: -
D: TRBD1

CDR3: CASSQAGTSVQETQYF
DNA: TGTGCCAGCAGCCAGGCCGGGACTAGCGTTCAAGAGACCCAGTACTTC
V: TRBV14
J: TRBJ2-5
size: few
D: TRBD2

CDR3: CASSPSGTGELFF
DNA: TGTGCCAGTAGTCCTAGCGGGACCGGGGAGCTGTTTTTT
V: TRBV19
J: TRBJ2-2
size: -
D: TRBD2

CDR3: CASSPYRNTEAFF
DNA: TGTGCCAGCAGTCCATATAGGAACACTGAAGCTTTCTTT
V: TRBV28
J: TRBJ1-1
size: -
D: -

CDR3: CASSLDLGGGDGEQYF
DNA: TGTGCCAGCAGCTTGGACCTCGGCGGGGGGGACGGGGAGCAGTACTTC
V: TRBV5-4
J: TRBJ2-7
size: -
D: TRBD2

CDR3: CASSLWAGASYNEQFF
DNA: TGTGCCAGCAGCTTATGGGCGGGAGCATCCTACAATGAGCAGTTCTTC
V: TRBV11-2
J: TRBJ2-1
size: -
D: TRBD2

CDR3: CASSLGGSTNEKLFF
DNA: TGTGCCAGCAGCTTAGGAGGGAGCACTAATGAAAAACTGTTTTTT
V: TRBV7-9
J: TRBJ1-4
size: once
D: -

CDR3: CATSRSRVSGELFF
DNA: TGTGCCACCAGCAGAAGCAGGGTTTCCGGGGAGCTGTTTTTT
V: TRBV15
J: TRBJ2-2
size: -
D: -

CDR3: CASSLAGLYNEQFF
DNA: TGTGCCAGCAGCTTAGCGGGGTTATACAATGAGCAGTTCTTC
V: TRBV11-2
J: TRBJ2-1
size: few
D: -

CDR3: CASSLTGEPGNTIYF
DNA: TGCGCCAGCAGTTTAACAGGGGAACCAGGAAACACCATATATTTT
V: TRBV4-1
J: TRBJ1-3
size: -
D: TRBD1

CDR3: CASSTNTGTAGELFF
DNA: TGTGCCAGCTCTACCAATACAGGGACGGCCGGGGAGCTGTTTTTT
V: TRBV18
J: TRBJ2-2
size: once
D: -

CDR3: CASSPVPRGEQFF
DNA: TGTGCCAGCAGTCCAGTGCCAAGGGGTGAGCAGTTCTTC
V: TRBV14
J: TRBJ2-1
size: -
D: -

CDR3: CASSPKREGPDTQYF
DNA: TGCGCCAGCAGCCCGAAGCGGGAGGGCCCAGATACGCAGTATTTT
V: TRBV4-3
J: TRBJ2-3
size: few
D: TRBD2

CDR3: CVIEGNYGYTF
DNA: TGTGTCATTGAGGGAAACTATGGCTACACCTTC
V: TRBV28
J: TRBJ1-2
size: -
D: -

CDR3: CASSQQSGTQYF
DNA: TGTGCCAGCAGTCAACAAAGTGGGACCCAGTACTTC
V: TRBV12-3/TRBV12-4
J: TRBJ2-5
size: few
D: -

CDR3: CASSLLGAQETQYF
DNA: TGTGCCAGCAGCTTGTTGGGAGCGCAAGAGACCCAGTACTTC
V: TRBV5-6
J: TRBJ2-5
size: -
D: -

CDR3: CASSYSQGSGQPQHF
DNA: TGTGCCAGCAGTTACTCGCAGGGATCAGGACAGCCCCAGCATTTT
V: TRBV6-2/TRBV6-3
J: TRBJ1-5
size: -
D: -

CDR3: CATSSSGGRETQYF
DNA: TGTGCCACCAGTTCCTCAGGGGGCAGAGAGACCCAGTACTTC
V: TRBV24-1
J: TRBJ2-5
size: -
D: TRBD1

CDR3: CASSLTVGAYNEQFF
DNA: TGCGCCAGCAGCTTGACGGTGGGAGCCTACAATGAGCAGTTCTTC
V: TRBV5-1
J: TRBJ2-1
size: -
D: -

CDR3: CATSRDRQETQYF
DNA: TGTGCCACCAGCCGGGACAGACAAGAGACCCAGTACTTC
V: TRBV2
J: TRBJ2-5
size: -
D: TRBD1

CDR3: CASSRVSSGITDTQYF
DNA: TGTGCCAGCTCACGTGTGTCTAGCGGGATCACAGATACGCAGTATTTT
V: TRBV18
J: TRBJ2-3
size: -
D: TRBD2

CDR3: CASSWGDPNEKLFF
DNA: TGCGCCAGCAGTTGGGGGGACCCCAATGAAAAACTGTTTTTT
V: TRBV5-1
J: TRBJ1-4
size: -
D: -

CDR3: CASSSDRTGNTIYF
DNA: TGTGCCAGTAGTTCGGACAGGACGGGAAACACCATATATTTT
V: TRBV19
J: TRBJ1-3
size: few
D: TRBD1

CDR3: CASSLASSGTHEQYF
DNA: TGTGCCAGCAGCTTGGCCTCTAGCGGGACTCACGAGCAGTACTTC
V: TRBV5-4
J: TRBJ2-7
size: -
D: TRBD2

CDR3: CASSTIAGGTDTQYF
DNA: TGTGCCAGCAGCACAATAGCGGGTGGGACAGATACGCAGTATTTT
V: TRBV7-6
J: TRBJ2-3
size: once
D: TRBD2

CDR3: CASSPRGLVYNGQFF
DNA: TGTGCCAGCTCACCGAGGGGACTCGTTTACAATGGGCAGTTCTTC
V: TRBV18
J: TRBJ2-1
size: -
D: -

CDR3: CASSFGTGDEKLFF
DNA: TGTGCCAGCAGCTTCGGGACAGGGGATGAAAAACTGTTTTTT
V: TRBV7-9
J: TRBJ1-4
size: -
D: TRBD1